This TCR beta chain emerged from a study of shared clonotypes between healthy human individuals. Study as a whole: Three CD4 naive, three CD4 memory, two CD8 naive and one CD8 memory plate were used per donor.

Profiling relied on immunoSEQ multiplex PCR, and the TCRdb table lists in-frame clones only, not all of them. The sample yields 2,100,000 or so clones, about 94% seen once. Note on this clone: What it recognizes is unknown.

CDR1 and CDR2 (germline): LNHDA, SQIVND (reference sequence). This CDR3 is built from 18 residues. Trimming pared 9 bases from V and 0 bases from J, leaving 25 bases between. Broader study findings: Tissues were not sampled, only blood, and their repertoires likely differ.

The sequence derives from a young man in good health. The J gene is TRBJ2-3, the V gene TRBV19; D gene uncertain. What was sequenced was naive CD4+ T cells sorted from blood. The subset here: CD45RA+ positively selected. This CDR3 is CASSPLARGRLSTDTQYF. CDR3 in DNA: TGTGCCAGCAGCCCTCTCGCGCGAGGACGGTTAAGCACAGATACGCAGTATTTT.